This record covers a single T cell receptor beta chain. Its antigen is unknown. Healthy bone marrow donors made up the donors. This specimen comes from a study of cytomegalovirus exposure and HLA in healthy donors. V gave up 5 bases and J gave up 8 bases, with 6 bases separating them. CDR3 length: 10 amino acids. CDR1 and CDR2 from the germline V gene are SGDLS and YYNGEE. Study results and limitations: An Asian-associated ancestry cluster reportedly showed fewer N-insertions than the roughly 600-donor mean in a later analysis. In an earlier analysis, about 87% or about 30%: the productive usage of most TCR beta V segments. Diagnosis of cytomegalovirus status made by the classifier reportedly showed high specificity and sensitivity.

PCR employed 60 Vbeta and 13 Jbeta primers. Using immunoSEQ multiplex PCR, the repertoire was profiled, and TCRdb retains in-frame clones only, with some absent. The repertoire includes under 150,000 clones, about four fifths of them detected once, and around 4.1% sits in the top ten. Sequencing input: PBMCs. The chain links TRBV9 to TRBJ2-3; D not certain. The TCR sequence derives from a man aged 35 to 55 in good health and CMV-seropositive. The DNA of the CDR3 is TGTGCCAGCAGTGGAGCTACGCAGTATTTT. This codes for CASSGATQYF.